Here is one TCR beta chain with its context. No antigen is known for it. This entry belongs to a study of T cell responses to AZD1222 COVID-19 vaccine. Sequenced by immunoSEQ multiplex PCR; TCRdb stores in-frame clones only, minus some. The sample records approximately 260,000 clones, 85% to 95% being singletons. Study-wide results and limits: The donor group comprised mostly white British people and more females; the analysis possibly underestimated clonal diversity. Every sample of the repertoires postdated the peak T cell response.

This specimen consisted of peripheral blood, obtained on day 0 of AZD1222 vaccination. The sequence was collected from an adult in good health.

The CDR3: CASGQGARTEAFF. The DNA for the CDR3 is TGCGCCAGTGGACAGGGGGCGCGTACTGAAGCTTTCTTT. The V gene is TRBV5-1, the J gene TRBJ1-1, with 11 nucleotides matching TRBD1. Germline trimming cut 8 bases from V and 5 bases from J; bases unmatched to any gene: 5. The length of the CDR3 is 13 residues. CDR1 SGHRS and CDR2 YFSETQ come from the germline V gene.